This T cell receptor beta chain was sequenced for a study of CD8+ T cells in alopecia areata. Study overall: Female C3H/HeJ mice aged roughly 7-11 weeks received skin from approximately 6-12-month-old C3H/HeJ donors with spontaneous alopecia. The study's findings and limits: Lesional scalp displayed greater clonality than normal scalp, most notably in alopecia totalis/universalis. Scalp data also include sequences from resident alphabeta T cells of normal skin.

After pooling, cutaneous lymph node cells were sorted with CD4, CD8alpha, NKG2D, NKG2ACE and other markers. The CDR3 length is 16 residues. Germline V gene lookup returns CDR1 SGHSA and CDR2 FRNQAP. V lost 6 bases and J 0 bases, leaving 12 bases between the germline ends. This clone has only a few counts. What it recognizes is unknown. Gene names denote mouse genes. The read comes to an end 3 residues before the CDR3 does, leaving the germline J gene to fill in the end. The sequencing template was cDNA reverse transcribed from extracted RNA. Clones were read by immunoSEQ multiplex PCR, and TCRdb kept only the in-frame ones, dropping some. The sample offers 250,000 or so clones and no singletons, the top ten holding more than 0.95%.

Sequencing was done on a sample of CD4+ T cells sorted from a lymph node. The TCR originated in a C3H/HeJ mouse with alopecia areata. Strain MHC haplotype: H2-k. The chain uses TRBV16 and TRBJ1-6; tentative D call: TRBD1 (6 bases). TRBJ1-6 qualifies as an ORF whose function is uncertain. CDR3 region: CASRRTEDSYNSPLYF. CDR3 DNA, as far as it was read: TGTGCAAGCAGACGGACAGAGGATTCCTATAATTCGCCC.